A single sample is the source of the 8 T cell receptor beta chains below, sequenced in a study of Ad26.COV2.S vaccination and SARS-CoV-2 variants. TCRdb's copy holds only in-frame clones and misses some; the assay was immunoSEQ multiplex PCR. The sample yields about half a million clones, 80% to 90% seen once. As to treatment: around 19 received Ad26.COV2.S at low or high dose, single or two shots; about 5 received placebo; per-sample allocation not given. Material that was analyzed had been drawn on day 63 after the first vaccine or placebo injection. Sequencing used peripheral blood, obtained in a trial of Ad26.COV2.S vaccine versus placebo. The receptors derive from a person between 18 and 59 years old who received the Ad26.COV2.S COVID-19 vaccine or a placebo.

V and J are TRBV6-5 and TRBJ1-6; D remains unclear. Per germline, CDR1 MNHEY and CDR2 SVGAGI. Trimming took off 0 bases at V and 10 bases at J, with 13 bases between the two ends. This CDR3 region has 15 residues. In nucleotides, the CDR3 is TGTGCCAGCAGTTACTCGGGGATTTTGGGATCACCCCTCCACTTT. It specifies CASSYSGILGSPLHF.

The V gene is TRBV19, the J gene TRBJ1-1; no clear D gene. Germline V gene lookup returns CDR1 LNHDA and CDR2 SQIVND (reference sequence). This CDR3 region has 14 residues. Trimming removed 3 bases from V and 1 base from J, with 9 bases in between. CDR3 in amino acids: CASSIAGRNTEAFF. CDR3 nucleotides: TGTGCCAGTAGTATTGCCGGAAGGAACACTGAAGCTTTCTTT.

The genes are TRBV28 and TRBJ1-6; 7 bases line up with TRBD1. The CDR3 extends over 16 amino acids. Trimming cost V 6 bases and J 10 bases; bases outside gene matches: 15. The germline CDR1 and CDR2 sequences are MDHEN and SYDVKM. The CDR3 DNA is TGTGCCAGCAGCACCCTTGGACAGGAACTATCGTCACCCCTCCACTTT. As protein: CASSTLGQELSSPLHF. Full variable domain (outside the CDR3, taken from reference TRBV28 and TRBJ1-6): DVKVTQSSRYLVKRTGEKVFLECVQDMDHENMFWYRQDPGLGLRLIYFSYDVKMKEKGDIPEGYSVSREKKERFSLILESASTNQTSMYLCASSTLGQELSSPLHFGNGTRLTVT.

The chain carries TRBV6-1 and TRBJ1-4; 7 nucleotides agree with TRBD1. V lost 4 bases, J lost 5 bases, and 13 bases stayed unmatched. This CDR3 is built from 17 residues. Germline V gene data show CDR1 as MNHNS and CDR2 as SASEGT. The CDR3 bases are TGTGCCAGCAGTGGCCGGGACAGCGGCTCCCCCAATGAAAAACTGTTTTTT. Protein product: CASSGRDSGSPNEKLFF.

The chain uses TRBV9 and TRBJ1-4, with D unresolved. Per the germline V gene, CDR1 is SGDLS and CDR2 is YYNGEE. V lost 3 bases to trimming and J lost 2 bases, with 14 bases between them. This CDR3 has 16 amino acids. CDR3 region: CASSARDARTNEKLFF. As DNA, the CDR3 is TGTGCCAGCAGCGCCCGAGACGCTAGGACTAATGAAAAACTGTTTTTT.

To note about this clone: This sample also contains other DNA sequences that code for the same CDR3. This rearrangement joins TRBV11-2 to TRBJ1-2; no definite D call. The V end lost 3 bases, the J end lost 3 bases, and 8 bases lay between the germline ends. Germline V lookup: CDR1 SGHAT, CDR2 FQNNGV. CDR3 size: 13 residues. Here the CDR3 reads CASSLTGDYGYTF. The DNA for the CDR3 is TGTGCCAGCAGCTTGACTGGGGACTATGGCTACACCTTC.

The chain is built from TRBV3-1 (or the pseudogene TRBV3-2) and TRBJ2-1; D unresolved. Trimming shortened V by 4 bases and J by 3 bases, and 7 bases separated the two germline ends. CDR1 and CDR2 (germline): LGHDT, YNNKEL (reference sequence). The CDR3 sequence is 13 residues long. CDR3 in DNA: TGTGCCAGCAGCCGGACGGTCTACAATGAGCAGTTCTTC. It codes for CASSRTVYNEQFF.

This clone appeared a single time. The CDR3 is CASSLASGSTDTQYF. In nucleotides, the CDR3 is TGTGCCAGCAGCTTAGCGTCTGGGAGCACAGATACGCAGTATTTT. The chain links TRBV7-6 to TRBJ2-3; no definite D call. V dropped 0 bases and J dropped 0 bases, with 7 bases sitting between them. Germline CDR1 is SGHVS and CDR2 is FNYEAQ. The length of the CDR3 is 15 residues.